The 6 T cell receptor beta chains listed next were all sequenced from one sample in a study of cytomegalovirus exposure and HLA in healthy donors. 13 Jbeta primers and 60 Vbeta primers were used for the PCR. TCRdb keeps only in-frame clones here, not all; method: immunoSEQ multiplex PCR. The repertoire holds about 130,000 clones, with around 70% as singletons. The sequencing input was PBMCs. Receptors were obtained from a man aged 35-49 years in good health and CMV-seropositive.

The chain employs TRBV7-9 and TRBJ2-7; D is possibly TRBD2 (6 bases). This CDR3 is 14 amino acids long. V lost 5 bases, J lost 1 base, and 12 bases lay in between. CDR1 SEHNR and CDR2 FQNEAQ come from the germline V gene (reference sequence). The CDR3 here is CASSPPRESYEQYF. CDR3 bases: TGTGCCAGCAGCCCCCCCCGGGAGTCCTACGAGCAGTACTTC.

This chain uses TRBV5-1 with TRBJ2-4, with 13 bases that match TRBD2. V was pared by 3 bases and J by 1 base, with 4 bases of the junction left unmatched. CDR1 is SGHRS, CDR2 YFSETQ, per germline. This CDR3 is built from 17 residues. Written as DNA, the CDR3 is TGCGCCAGCAGCTCCTCACTAGCGGGAGGGGCCAAAAACATTCAGTACTTC. This sequence encodes CASSSSLAGGAKNIQYF.

The chain uses TRBV7-9 and TRBJ2-7, with a weak D call TRBD1 (6 bases). Germline V CDR1 and CDR2: SEHNR, FQNEAQ (reference sequence). Trimming removed 4 bases from V and 6 bases from J, with 10 bases in between. This CDR3 is built from 12 residues. CDR3 nucleotides: TGTGCCAGCAGCTCACAGGGTTCCGAGCAGTACTTC. This translates into CASSSQGSEQYF.

The V gene is TRBV5-1, the J gene TRBJ1-1, with no clear D. Germline CDR1 and CDR2: SGHRS and YFSETQ. This CDR3 is 12 amino acids long. V shed 2 bases and J shed 5 bases, with 7 bases lying between them. The CDR3 nucleotides are TGCGCCAGCAGCTTATCCGGGACTGAAGCTTTCTTT. It yields the protein CASSLSGTEAFF. Combining the CDR3 with reference TRBV5-1 and TRBJ1-1 gives the whole variable domain KAGVTQTPRYLIKTRGQQVTLSCSPISGHRSVSWYQQTPGQGLQFLFEYFSETQRNKGNFPGRFSGRQFSNSRSEMNVSTLELGDSALYLCASSLSGTEAFFGQGTRLTVV.

The genes are TRBV28 and TRBJ2-3; 8 nucleotides agree with TRBD1. This CDR3 spans 14 amino acids. V was pared by 7 bases and J by 5 bases, with 8 bases of the junction left unmatched. CDR1 is MDHEN, CDR2 SYDVKM, per germline. The CDR3 here is CASTPRDRRDTQYF. The CDR3 coding sequence is TGTGCCAGCACTCCCCGGGACAGGAGAGATACGCAGTATTTT. Supplemented by reference TRBV28 and TRBJ2-3, the full variable domain reads DVKVTQSSRYLVKRTGEKVFLECVQDMDHENMFWYRQDPGLGLRLIYFSYDVKMKEKGDIPEGYSVSREKKERFSLILESASTNQTSMYLCASTPRDRRDTQYFGPGTRLTVL.

CDR3 residues: CAWSEGASGYTF. The DNA for the CDR3 is TGTGCCTGGAGTGAGGGGGCGTCTGGCTACACCTTC. The genes are TRBV30 and TRBJ1-2; 7 bases map to TRBD1. Germline assignment: CDR1 GTSNPN and CDR2 SVGIG (reference sequence). The CDR3 contains 12 residues. V trimming: 1 base; J trimming: 7 bases; junction bases outside the gene matches: 3.